This T cell receptor (beta chain) was retrieved from a study of graft-versus-host responses after intestinal transplantation. Study background: For approximately three years after anti-thymocyte globulin induction, all recipients took tacrolimus and steroids. Points from the study as a whole: Detected in recipient marrow were GvH clones, some of which were first observed in ileum or blood. Early post-transplant falls in HvG clones accompanied the peak levels of circulating GvH clones. High graft-versus-host to host-versus-graft clonal ratios were seen in allografts of patients with graft-donor T cell macrochimerism.

TCRdb's table, derived via immunoSEQ multiplex PCR, lists solely in-frame clones and lacks some. Altogether 45,000 or so clones are present, about 91% being singletons, with the ten largest covering 3.5% to 5%. About this clone itself: Its antigen is not known.

CDR3 length equals 20 residues. Germline assignment: CDR1 MDHEN and CDR2 SYDVKM. The J segment lost 2 bases and the V segment lost 3 bases, leaving 16 bases of the junction unmatched. This TCR was recovered from a human patient who received an intestinal transplant, so some T cells may come from the graft donor. Sequencing was performed on PBMCs, taken 524 days after transplant. V gene TRBV28 combines with J gene TRBJ2-4; 10 positions match TRBD2. The CDR3, as DNA: TGTGCCAGCAGTTTGGTTCAGCGGGAGGGGGTTTTGGGACCCAAAAACATTCAGTACTTC. Protein sequence: CASSLVQREGVLGPKNIQYF.